The clone carrying this T cell receptor beta chain was seen ten or more times. Its antigen is as yet unknown. Trimming shortened V by 3 bases and J by 2 bases, and 14 bases separated the two germline ends. Per germline, CDR1 MGHDK and CDR2 SYGVNS. This CDR3 has 15 residues. This specimen comes from a study of Graves' ophthalmopathy and Graves' hyperthyroidism. RNA transcripts yielded amplified TCR beta CDR3 regions. First-round RT-PCR employed HTBI primers, with a second-round multiplex PCR after it. TCRdb independently ran MiXCR on the multiplex PCR reads; one entry per CDR3 protein. The sample consists of 150,000 to 200,000 distinct CDR3 sequences, 39% of them appearing once. Study-level points and caveats: Blood also contained most of the expanded thyroid clonotypes above 0.001 frequency.

Ophthalmopathy-affected donors exhibited moderate-to-severe activity, CAS ≥3, NOSPECS ≥4, and duration under 3 months. Sequenced: peripheral blood. The rearrangement uses TRBV25-1 and TRBJ2-7; a possible D gene is TRBD1 (6 bases). This receptor was taken from a man younger than 45 with Graves' ophthalmopathy. The DNA for the CDR3 is TGTGCCAGCAGTGATGTCGGACAGCGCACCTACGAGCAGTACTTC. This translates into CASSDVGQRTYEQYF.